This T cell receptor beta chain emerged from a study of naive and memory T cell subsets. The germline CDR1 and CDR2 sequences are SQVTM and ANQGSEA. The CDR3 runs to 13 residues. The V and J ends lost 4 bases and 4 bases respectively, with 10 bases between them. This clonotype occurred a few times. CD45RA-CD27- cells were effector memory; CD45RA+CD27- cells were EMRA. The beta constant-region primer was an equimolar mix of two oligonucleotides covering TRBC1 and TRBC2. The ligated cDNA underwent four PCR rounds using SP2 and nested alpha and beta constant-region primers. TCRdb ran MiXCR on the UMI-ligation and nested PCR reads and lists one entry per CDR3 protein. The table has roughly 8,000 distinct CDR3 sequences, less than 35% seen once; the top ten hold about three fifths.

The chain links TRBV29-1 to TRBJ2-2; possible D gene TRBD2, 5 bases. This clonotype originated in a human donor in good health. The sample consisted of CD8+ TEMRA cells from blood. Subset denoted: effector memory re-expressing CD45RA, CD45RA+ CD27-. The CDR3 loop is CSVVGGRTGELFF. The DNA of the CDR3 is TGCAGCGTTGTTGGCGGGCGCACCGGGGAGCTGTTTTTT.